This T cell receptor beta chain was found in a study of neurological immune-mediated disorders. Germline values: CDR1 SGHRS, CDR2 YFSETQ. There are 12 residues in the CDR3. A remark on this clonotype: A much bigger clone sits one base away, suggesting this may be a read error.

One entry per CDR3 protein results from TCRdb running MiXCR on the 5' RACE reads. Among tens of thousands of distinct CDR3 sequences listed, around 3.5% were seen once. This clonotype was sampled from a woman aged 45 to 65 with multiple sclerosis. Input material: PBMCs. The J gene is TRBJ2-7, the V gene TRBV5-1, with D tentatively TRBD2 (5 bases). CDR3 residues: CDSSLRDYEQYF. CDR3 bases: TGCGACAGCAGCTTGAGGGACTACGAGCAGTACTTC.